The 4 T cell receptor beta chains given below trace back to one sample, sequenced in a study of graft-versus-host responses after intestinal transplantation. Intraepithelial and lamina propria lymphocytes were released after the graft tissue was processed. Measured with immunoSEQ multiplex PCR; TCRdb has only the in-frame clones, and not every one. The table includes some 15,000 clones, about 83% detected once. The sequences come from ileum tissue, collected 584 days after intestinal transplantation. The receptor set was obtained from a human patient who received an intestinal transplant, so some T cells may come from the graft donor.

This sequence joins TRBV6-5 and TRBJ1-4; D might be TRBD1 (6 bases). The CDR3 sequence is 15 residues long. V shed 5 bases and J shed 8 bases, with 18 bases lying between them. Germline V gives CDR1 MNHEY, CDR2 SVGAGI. The chain's CDR3 is CASSTTTGHAEKLFF. CDR3 sequence (DNA): TGTGCCAGCAGTACAACGACGGGACACGCGGAAAAACTGTTTTTT.

The chain uses TRBV2 and TRBJ1-3; D gene uncertain. The germline V and J ends were trimmed by 1 base and 0 bases, with 16 bases remaining between them. CDR3 length: 18 residues. CDR1 is SNHLY, CDR2 FYNNEI, per germline. In DNA form, the CDR3 reads TGTGCCAGCAGTGAAGTAACCCCAGGTCACCTCTCTGGAAACACCATATATTTT. Translating it yields CASSEVTPGHLSGNTIYF.

The V gene is TRBV5-1, the J gene TRBJ1-6, with D maybe TRBD1 (5 bases). Trimming shortened V by 0 bases and J by 0 bases, and 7 bases separated the two germline ends. Germline V lookup: CDR1 SGHRS, CDR2 YFSETQ. CDR3 size: 16 residues. The chain's CDR3 is CASSLGQPSYNSPLHF. CDR3 nucleotides: TGCGCCAGCAGCTTGGGACAGCCCTCCTATAATTCACCCCTCCACTTT.

The chain joins TRBV11-3 to TRBJ1-4; D is uncertain. The V end lost 2 bases, the J end lost 0 bases, and 4 bases lay between the germline ends. Germline V gives CDR1 SGHNT, CDR2 YENEEA. The CDR3 sequence is 14 residues long. The CDR3 nucleotides are TGTGCCAGCAGCTTAAGGTCAACTAATGAAAAACTGTTTTTT. Protein sequence: CASSLRSTNEKLFF.